A selection of T cell receptor beta chains follows, all from one sample in a study of blood T cell repertoires in COVID-19. The repertoire was sequenced with immunoSEQ multiplex PCR; TCRdb's copy has only in-frame clones and lacks some. This repertoire shows 55,000 or so clones, roughly nine tenths found once; its top ten account for about 6.2%. Sequenced input: peripheral blood. The receptors here all came from a man aged 40-55 years with acute or convalescent COVID-19. CDR3s include the opening cysteine and the closing phenylalanine or tryptophan. Fields, in order: CDR3 protein, CDR3 DNA, D gene, V gene, clone size, J gene. A D gene is named only where the DNA matches it firmly. A row's size may be missing; if present it is once, few, many or a size class.

CDR3 protein: CASSPDRVDIQYF; CDR3 DNA: TGTGCCAGCAGCCCTGACAGAGTCGACATTCAGTACTTC; D gene: .; V gene: TRBV7-9; clone size: .; J gene: TRBJ2-4
CDR3 protein: CAIKRSSSTDTQYF; CDR3 DNA: TGTGCCATCAAAAGGAGTTCTAGCACAGATACGCAGTATTTT; D gene: .; V gene: TRBV10-3; clone size: once; J gene: TRBJ2-3
CDR3 protein: CASSDSGQDSGNTIYF; CDR3 DNA: TGTGCCAGCAGTGACTCCGGACAGGACTCTGGAAACACCATATATTTT; D gene: TRBD1; V gene: TRBV6-4; clone size: .; J gene: TRBJ1-3
CDR3 protein: CASSYFPAGGNTEAFF; CDR3 DNA: TGTGCCAGCAGTTACTTCCCGGCAGGGGGTAACACTGAAGCTTTCTTT; D gene: TRBD1; V gene: TRBV6-2/TRBV6-3; clone size: few; J gene: TRBJ1-1
CDR3 protein: CASSPLGNTGELFF; CDR3 DNA: TGTGCCAGCAGTCCCCTAGGCAACACCGGGGAGCTGTTTTTT; D gene: .; V gene: TRBV27; clone size: .; J gene: TRBJ2-2
CDR3 protein: CASSPGQGYYEQYF; CDR3 DNA: TGTGCCAGTAGTCCGGGACAGGGGTACTACGAGCAGTACTTC; D gene: TRBD1; V gene: TRBV19; clone size: .; J gene: TRBJ2-7
CDR3 protein: CASSQMAKANYGYTF; CDR3 DNA: TGTGCCAGCAGCCAAATGGCCAAAGCTAACTATGGCTACACCTTC; D gene: .; V gene: TRBV7-2; clone size: .; J gene: TRBJ1-2
CDR3 protein: CASSFRFVNTEAFF; CDR3 DNA: TGTGCCAGCAGCTTCAGGTTCGTGAACACTGAAGCTTTCTTT; D gene: .; V gene: TRBV5-4; clone size: once; J gene: TRBJ1-1
CDR3 protein: CASSQPTSGSREQYF; CDR3 DNA: TGTGCCAGCAGCCAGCCGACTAGCGGGAGTAGGGAGCAGTACTTC; D gene: TRBD2; V gene: TRBV3-1/TRBV3-2; clone size: few; J gene: TRBJ2-7
CDR3 protein: CASSLEGLLPDTQYF; CDR3 DNA: TGCGCCAGCAGCTTGGAGGGACTATTACCAGATACGCAGTATTTT; D gene: TRBD2; V gene: TRBV5-1; clone size: .; J gene: TRBJ2-3
CDR3 protein: CASSSGGPPASQFF; CDR3 DNA: TGTGCCAGCAGCTCGGGAGGGCCCCCAGCGTCGCAGTTCTTC; D gene: TRBD2; V gene: TRBV7-3; clone size: .; J gene: TRBJ2-1
CDR3 protein: CASSDSIAGGYNEQFF; CDR3 DNA: TGTGCCAGCAGTGACTCGATAGCGGGAGGCTACAATGAGCAGTTCTTC; D gene: TRBD2; V gene: TRBV6-4; clone size: medium-sized; J gene: TRBJ2-1
CDR3 protein: CASSNSVFNEQFF; CDR3 DNA: TGTGCCAGTAGTAATAGCGTCTTCAATGAGCAGTTCTTC; D gene: .; V gene: TRBV19; clone size: .; J gene: TRBJ2-1
CDR3 protein: CASSQAWEQFF; CDR3 DNA: TGTGCCAGCAGCCAGGCCTGGGAGCAGTTCTTC; D gene: .; V gene: TRBV14; clone size: .; J gene: TRBJ2-1
CDR3 protein: CASSPQGAQYEQYF; CDR3 DNA: TGTGCCAGCAGCCCCCAGGGGGCGCAATACGAGCAGTACTTC; D gene: TRBD1; V gene: TRBV11-3; clone size: .; J gene: TRBJ2-7
CDR3 protein: CASSFLTGDQPQHF; CDR3 DNA: TGTGCCAGCAGTTTCCTGACAGGAGATCAGCCCCAGCATTTT; D gene: .; V gene: TRBV27; clone size: .; J gene: TRBJ1-5
CDR3 protein: CASSLGRTGGFNEQFF; CDR3 DNA: TGTGCCAGCAGCTTGGGGCGAACAGGGGGCTTCAATGAGCAGTTCTTC; D gene: TRBD1; V gene: TRBV5-4; clone size: .; J gene: TRBJ2-1